This T cell receptor (beta chain) is drawn from a study of blood T cell repertoires in COVID-19. Study-level background: From the United States, Italy and Spain came samples of acute and convalescent COVID-19.

Trimming at V came to 0 bases and at J to 4 bases, leaving 6 bases not matched to a gene. The germline V gene encodes CDR1 LGHDT and CDR2 YNNKEL (reference sequence). This CDR3 is 16 amino acids long. Per the study methods: Reference gene primer amplification gave estimated nucleated cell counts. Assay: immunoSEQ multiplex PCR; the TCRdb copy retains only in-frame clones and omits some. That table gives V, J and clone size, and the DNA gave D and trimming. Found here are a few hundred thousand clones, roughly 90% of them singletons; the top ten hold approximately 0.94%. The sequencing sample was made of peripheral blood. The receptor comes from a woman aged 40 to 49 who had recovered from COVID-19. The V gene is TRBV3-1 (or the pseudogene TRBV3-2), the J gene TRBJ1-2; TRBD1 aligns across 9 bases. The CDR3 region is CASSQEGTGLSYGYTF. The CDR3 nucleotides are TGTGCCAGCAGCCAAGAAGGGACAGGGCTTTCCTATGGCTACACCTTC.